Below, 8 T cell receptor beta chains from the same sample are listed, as sequenced in a study of cytomegalovirus exposure and HLA in healthy donors. It was with 60 Vbeta and 13 Jbeta primers that the PCR ran. The table came from immunoSEQ multiplex PCR; TCRdb's copy has only in-frame clones and leaves some out. The data hold around 60,000 clones, with approximately 71% observed a single time. Sample: PBMCs. The receptors were sampled from a woman aged 40 to 55 in good health and CMV-seropositive.

The rearrangement joins TRBV21-1 to TRBJ1-5; the DNA was not used to check the table's D call, TRBD1. TRBV21-1 is marked as a pseudogene. CDR3 length equals 16 residues. CDR3 nucleotide sequence: TGTGCCAGCAGCTCTTTCCAGGGGTCCTGCAATCAGCCCCAGCATTTT. Translated, it gives CASSSFQGSCNQPQHF.

This clone has just one count. This chain uses TRBV6-6 with TRBJ2-7, with 11 bases that match TRBD2. This CDR3 spans 16 amino acids. The ends lost 2 bases at V and 2 bases at J; junction bases unmatched: 5. CDR1 is MNHNY, CDR2 SVGAGI, per germline (reference sequence). This CDR3 is CASSYTGSGGAYEQYF. CDR3 nucleotide sequence: TGTGCCAGCAGTTACACGGGTAGCGGGGGGGCCTACGAGCAGTACTTC.

The chain combines TRBV5-4 with TRBJ2-3; weak D call: TRBD1 (6 bases). The CDR3 extends over 14 amino acids. Germline V gene lookup returns CDR1 SGHNT and CDR2 YYREEE (reference sequence). V was clipped by 4 bases and J by 4 bases, with 13 bases between them. Here the CDR3 DNA reads TGTGCCAGCAGCGCCAAGGACAGTTCAGATACGCAGTATTTT. Translating gives CASSAKDSSDTQYF.

J is TRBJ2-5 and V is TRBV9, with TRBD2 matching 7 bases. This CDR3 is 14 amino acids long. Germline CDR1 reads SGDLS; CDR2 reads YYNGEE. V was clipped by 0 bases and J by 4 bases; unmatched bases: 3. The CDR3 DNA follows: TGTGCCAGCAGCGTAGCGGGGGAGGGAGAGACCCAGTACTTC. It codes for CASSVAGEGETQYF.

The chain carries TRBV6-5 and TRBJ1-6, with TRBD1 as a possible D gene (6 bases). The CDR3 is 13 amino acids. Germline values: CDR1 MNHEY, CDR2 SVGAGI. Trimming pared 6 bases from V and 10 bases from J, leaving 13 bases between. In nucleotides, the CDR3 is TGTGCCAGCAGCTACAGGGAGCGGTCACCCCTCCACTTT. Encoded protein: CASSYRERSPLHF.

By share, this clone ranks as medium-sized. V and J are TRBV5-8 and TRBJ2-7; tentative D call: TRBD2 (5 bases). There are 13 residues in the CDR3. V gave up 3 bases and J gave up 7 bases, with 14 bases separating them. Germline V lookup: CDR1 SGHTS, CDR2 YDEGEE. The CDR3 sequence is CASSSTYSGEQYF. The CDR3 DNA is TGTGCCAGCAGCTCCACCTATTCGGGGGAGCAGTACTTC.

This chain links TRBV6-5 with TRBJ2-7; possible D gene TRBD2, 6 bases. This CDR3 has 11 residues. Germline values: CDR1 MNHEY, CDR2 SVGAGI. V shed 6 bases and J shed 10 bases, with 13 bases lying between them. This CDR3 reads CASSPGTRQYF. The CDR3 DNA reads TGTGCCAGCAGCCCCGGGACTCGACAGTACTTC.

The CDR3 coding sequence is TGTGCCAGCAGCGCCCGAGCGGAAGACACTGAAGCTTTCTTT. The encoded protein is CASSARAEDTEAFF. The V gene is TRBV9, the J gene TRBJ1-1; D call uncertain. Trimming removed 3 bases at V and 3 bases at J, with 12 bases between. Germline V gene lookup returns CDR1 SGDLS and CDR2 YYNGEE. The CDR3 contains 14 residues.